This TCR beta chain was sequenced in a study of blood T cell repertoires in COVID-19. The overall study: Sites across the United States, Italy and Spain contributed samples from acute and convalescent COVID-19.

Germline CDR1 and CDR2: ENHRY and SYGVKD. This CDR3 contains 12 residues. V was shortened by 10 bases and J by 1 base, with 10 bases between the two germline ends. As processed by the authors: Reference gene primer amplification gave nucleated cell count estimates. Assay used: immunoSEQ multiplex PCR; TCRdb lists only in-frame clones, some missing. That table is the source of V, J and clone size, and D and trimming were worked out from the DNA. The table has about 120,000 clones, more than 75% seen once. Sequenced: peripheral blood. The receptor was derived from a man aged 60 to 69 with acute or convalescent COVID-19. The chain carries TRBV10-3 and TRBJ1-1, with D maybe TRBD1 (6 bases). CDR3 DNA: TGTGCCACGGGACAACAGAACACTGAAGCTTTCTTT. Protein sequence: CATGQQNTEAFF.